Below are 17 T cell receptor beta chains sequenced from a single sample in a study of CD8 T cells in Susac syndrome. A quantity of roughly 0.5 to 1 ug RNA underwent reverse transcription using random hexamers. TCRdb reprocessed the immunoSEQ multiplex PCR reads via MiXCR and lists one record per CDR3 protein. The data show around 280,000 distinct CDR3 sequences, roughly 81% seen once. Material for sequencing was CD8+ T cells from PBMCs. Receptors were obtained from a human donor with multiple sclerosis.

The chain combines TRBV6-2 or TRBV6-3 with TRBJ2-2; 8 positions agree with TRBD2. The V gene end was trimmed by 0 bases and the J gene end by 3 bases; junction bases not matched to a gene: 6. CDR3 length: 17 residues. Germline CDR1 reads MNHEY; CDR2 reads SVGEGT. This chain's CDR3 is CASSYSSVGRDTGELFF. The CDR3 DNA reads TGTGCCAGCAGTTACTCGAGTGTCGGGAGGGACACCGGGGAGCTGTTTTTT.

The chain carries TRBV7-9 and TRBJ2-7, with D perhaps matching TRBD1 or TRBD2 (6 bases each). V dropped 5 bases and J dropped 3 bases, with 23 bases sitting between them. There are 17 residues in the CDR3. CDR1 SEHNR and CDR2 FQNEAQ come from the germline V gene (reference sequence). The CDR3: CASSPQGRGGLDYEQYF. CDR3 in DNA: TGTGCCAGCAGCCCGCAGGGGCGGGGTGGTCTGGACTACGAGCAGTACTTC.

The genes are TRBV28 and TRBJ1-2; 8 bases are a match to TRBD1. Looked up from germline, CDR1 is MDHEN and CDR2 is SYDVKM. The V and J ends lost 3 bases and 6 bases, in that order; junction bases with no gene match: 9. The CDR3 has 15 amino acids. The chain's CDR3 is CASSFQGAGLDGYTF. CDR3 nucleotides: TGTGCCAGCAGTTTCCAGGGGGCAGGGTTAGATGGCTACACCTTC.

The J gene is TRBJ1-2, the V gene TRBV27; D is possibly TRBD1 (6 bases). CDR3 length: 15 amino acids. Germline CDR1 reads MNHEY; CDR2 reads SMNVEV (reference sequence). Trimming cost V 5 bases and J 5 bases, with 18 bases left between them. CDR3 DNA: TGTGCCAGCAGTCCCCGGACAGCGATCTTATATGGCTACACCTTC. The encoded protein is CASSPRTAILYGYTF.

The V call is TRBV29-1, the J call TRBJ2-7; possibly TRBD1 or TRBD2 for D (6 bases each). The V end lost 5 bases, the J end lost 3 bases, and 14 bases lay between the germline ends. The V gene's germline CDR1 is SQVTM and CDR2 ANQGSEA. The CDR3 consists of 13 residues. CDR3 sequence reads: CSVSRGQSYEQYF. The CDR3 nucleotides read TGCAGCGTTTCACGGGGGCAAAGCTACGAGCAGTACTTC.

Here the CDR3 reads CASSFSHGAHNEQFF. The CDR3 nucleotides are TGTGCCAGCAGCTTCTCCCATGGTGCGCACAATGAGCAGTTCTTC. The chain links TRBV7-9 to TRBJ2-1, with unresolved D. The V end was cut by 3 bases, the J end by 5 bases, with 14 bases between. Germline V gene data show CDR1 as SEHNR and CDR2 as FQNEAQ (reference sequence). CDR3 length: 15 amino acids. The complete variable domain, with remaining parts taken from reference TRBV7-9 and TRBJ2-1, reads DTGVSQNPRHKITKRGQNVTFRCDPISEHNRLYWYRQTLGQGPEFLTYFQNEAQLEKSRLLSDRFSAERPKGSFSTLEIQRTEQGDSAMYLCASSFSHGAHNEQFFGPGTRLTVL.

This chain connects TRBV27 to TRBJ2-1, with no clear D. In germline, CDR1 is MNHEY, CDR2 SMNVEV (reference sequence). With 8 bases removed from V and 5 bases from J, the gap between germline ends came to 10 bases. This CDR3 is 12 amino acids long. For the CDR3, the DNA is TGTGCCAGCGGTGCAGTCAACAATGAGCAGTTCTTC. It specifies CASGAVNNEQFF.

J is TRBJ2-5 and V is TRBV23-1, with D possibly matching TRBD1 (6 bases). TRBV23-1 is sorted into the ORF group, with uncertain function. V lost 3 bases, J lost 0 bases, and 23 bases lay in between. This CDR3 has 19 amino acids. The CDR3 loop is CASSQIRMFSGANQETQYF. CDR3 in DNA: TGCGCCAGCAGTCAGATTCGAATGTTCTCAGGGGCCAACCAAGAGACCCAGTACTTC.

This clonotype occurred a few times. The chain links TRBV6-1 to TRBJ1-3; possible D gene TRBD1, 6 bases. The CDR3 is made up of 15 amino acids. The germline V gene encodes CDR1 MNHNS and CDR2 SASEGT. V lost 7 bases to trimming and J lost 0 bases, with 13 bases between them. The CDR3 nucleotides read TGTGCCAGCAACGACGGACAGACCTCTGGAAACACCATATATTTT. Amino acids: CASNDGQTSGNTIYF.

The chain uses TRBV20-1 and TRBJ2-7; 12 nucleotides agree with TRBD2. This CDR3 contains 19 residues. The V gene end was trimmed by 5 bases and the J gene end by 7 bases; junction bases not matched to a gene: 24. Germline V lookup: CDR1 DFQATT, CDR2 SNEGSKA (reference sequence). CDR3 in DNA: TGCAGTGCTCTTAATTACCAGGGGGCCTCGACTAGCGGGAGATGGGAGCAGTACTTC. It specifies CSALNYQGASTSGRWEQYF.

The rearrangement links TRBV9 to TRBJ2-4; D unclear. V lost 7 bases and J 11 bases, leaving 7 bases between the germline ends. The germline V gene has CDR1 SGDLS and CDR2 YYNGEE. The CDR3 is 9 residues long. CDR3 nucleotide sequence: TGTGCCAGCGGATATGTTCAGTACTTC. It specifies CASGYVQYF. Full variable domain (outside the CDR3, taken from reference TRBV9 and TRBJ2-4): DSGVTQTPKHLITATGQRVTLRCSPRSGDLSVYWYQQSLDQGLQFLIQYYNGEERAKGNILERFSAQQFPDLHSELNLSSLELGDSALYFCASGYVQYFGAGTRLSVL.

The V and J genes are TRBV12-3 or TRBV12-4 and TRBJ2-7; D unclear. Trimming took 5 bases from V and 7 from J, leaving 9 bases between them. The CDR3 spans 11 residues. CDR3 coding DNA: TGTGCCAGCAGTATTTCAGAGGAGCAGTACTTC. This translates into CASSISEEQYF.

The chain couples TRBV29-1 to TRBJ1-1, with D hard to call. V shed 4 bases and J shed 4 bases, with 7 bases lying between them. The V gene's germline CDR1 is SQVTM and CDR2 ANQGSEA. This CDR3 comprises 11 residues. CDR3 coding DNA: TGCAGCGTTGGTCTCGCCACTGAAGCTTTCTTT. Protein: CSVGLATEAFF.

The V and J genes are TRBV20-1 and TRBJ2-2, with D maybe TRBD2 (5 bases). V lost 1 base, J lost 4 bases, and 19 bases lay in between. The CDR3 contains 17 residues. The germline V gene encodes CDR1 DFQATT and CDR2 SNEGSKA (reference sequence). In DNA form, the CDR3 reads TGCAGTGCTAGAGCCCTATGGAGGCCAGAATCCACCGGGGAGCTGTTTTTT. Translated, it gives CSARALWRPESTGELFF.

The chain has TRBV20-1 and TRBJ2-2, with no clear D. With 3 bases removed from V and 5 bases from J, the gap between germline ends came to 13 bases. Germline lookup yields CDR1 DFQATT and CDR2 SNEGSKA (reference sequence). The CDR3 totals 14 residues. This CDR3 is CSASGEHRTGELFF. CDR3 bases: TGCAGTGCTAGTGGGGAACATCGAACCGGGGAGCTGTTTTTT.

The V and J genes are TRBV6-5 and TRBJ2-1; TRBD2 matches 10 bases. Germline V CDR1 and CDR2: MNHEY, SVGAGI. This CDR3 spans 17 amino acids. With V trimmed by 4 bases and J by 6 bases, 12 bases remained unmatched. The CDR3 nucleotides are TGTGCCAGCAGTTCCCTTGGGCTAGCGGGAGCGGTCAATGAGCAGTTCTTC. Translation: CASSSLGLAGAVNEQFF.

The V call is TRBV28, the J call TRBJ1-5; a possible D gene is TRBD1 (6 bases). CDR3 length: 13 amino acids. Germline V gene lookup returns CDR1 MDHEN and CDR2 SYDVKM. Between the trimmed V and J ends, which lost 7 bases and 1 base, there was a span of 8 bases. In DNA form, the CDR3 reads TGTGCCAGCAACAGGGACAGCAATCAGCCCCAGCATTTT. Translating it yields CASNRDSNQPQHF.